The T cell receptor (beta chain) described here comes from a study of regulatory T cells. Study observations and caveats: Patient repertoires had restricted TRB V-J pairs and skewed V and J usage, most in Tregs.

This clone appeared a few times. Its specificity is unknown. A couple of CD3G-deficient patients had more severe autoimmunity; all had some. At testing, patients were 2 to 39 years old, with reduced naive and increased memory T-cell proportions. The CDR3 runs to 13 residues. Germline V gene lookup returns CDR1 MNHNS and CDR2 SASEGT. V shed 2 bases and J shed 2 bases, with 6 bases lying between them. Primers: 52 TRBV forward and 13 TRBJ reverse. Profiled with immunoSEQ multiplex PCR; TCRdb holds only in-frame clones, not every one. The sample lists a few thousand clones, about 80% occurring once. The sample taken for sequencing was CD8+ T cells sorted from blood. The chain carries TRBV6-1 and TRBJ1-2; no clear D gene. The TCR sequence derives from a child younger than 18 with CD3G deficiency. The CDR3, as DNA: TGTGCCAGCAGTGAAAAAGGGAACTATGGCTACACCTTC. The encoded protein is CASSEKGNYGYTF.